Presented here are 7 T cell receptor beta chains from one specimen sequenced in a study of T-cell memory formation after mild COVID-19 (dated by TCRdb to the early 2020s). Library method: 5' RACE. Instrument on record: Illumina NovaSeq 6000. The raw public data were reprocessed by TCRdb itself: fastp quality trimming at Q25, MiXCR clonotype calling, in-frame beta chains only. Rows merge per CDR3 protein into single entries with the most common DNA and genes. This sample is represented by around 430,000 distinct CDR3 sequences; about a sixth of them were singletons. The ten top clones hold 20% to 25% of the sample. Material: PBMCs or a T cell subset sorted from them (not recorded which). All receptors derive from a man younger than 35 who had mild COVID-19 (a few samples of this study predate the infection). The sample titles of this study are shuffled in the database, so cell type and time point are left out; the donor was told from shared clones.

The chain uses TRBV7-2 and TRBJ2-4; D gene unclear. V shed 5 bases and J shed 0 bases, with 11 bases lying between them. This CDR3 is built from 15 residues. The germline gives CDR1 SGHTA, CDR2 FQGNSA. The DNA for the CDR3 is TGTGCCAGCAGCATGGCTGGGGTAGCCAAAAACATTCAGTACTTC. Protein product: CASSMAGVAKNIQYF.

Many counts were recorded for this clonotype. J is TRBJ2-3 and V is TRBV5-1; D is unclear. This CDR3 has 15 residues. The V gene's germline CDR1 is SGHRS and CDR2 YFSETQ. The ends were cut back, 0 bases at V and 2 bases at J, with 10 bases in the middle. The CDR3 reads CASSLGGTSTDTQYF. The CDR3 DNA follows: TGCGCCAGCAGCTTGGGAGGCACCTCCACAGATACGCAGTATTTT. Full variable domain (outside the CDR3, taken from reference TRBV5-1 and TRBJ2-3): KAGVTQTPRYLIKTRGQQVTLSCSPISGHRSVSWYQQTPGQGLQFLFEYFSETQRNKGNFPGRFSGRQFSNSRSEMNVSTLELGDSALYLCASSLGGTSTDTQYFGPGTRLTVL.

Only a few counts were recorded for this clonotype. The chain combines TRBV27 with TRBJ1-1, with D tentatively TRBD1 (5 bases). This CDR3 region has 14 residues. Germline assignment: CDR1 MNHEY and CDR2 SMNVEV (reference sequence). Trimming pared 8 bases from V and 1 base from J, leaving 14 bases between. Written as DNA, the CDR3 is TGTGCCAGCCTACCGGGGCCGGGGAACACTGAAGCTTTCTTT. This codes for CASLPGPGNTEAFF.

This clonotype has only a few counts. Written as DNA, the CDR3 is TGTGCCAGCAGTTATCGCCGGGACAGGGGGCACACAGATACGCAGTATTTT. Translating gives CASSYRRDRGHTDTQYF. J is TRBJ2-3 and V is TRBV7-2; 12 bases map to TRBD1. Germline V gene sequence: CDR1 SGHTA, CDR2 FQGNSA. Trimming took 6 bases from V and 2 from J; bases not matched to a gene: 9. CDR3 length equals 17 residues.

The sample holds a few counts of this clonotype. The chain joins TRBV12-3 or TRBV12-4 to TRBJ1-2; 11 nucleotides line up with TRBD1. The CDR3 totals 15 residues. V trimming: 5 bases; J trimming: 3 bases; junction bases outside the gene matches: 5. CDR3 nucleotide sequence: TGTGCCAGCAGTCCATGGACAGGGGGCGACTATGGCTACACCTTC. Its translation is CASSPWTGGDYGYTF.

The chain uses TRBV7-9 and TRBJ2-1; D unresolved. This CDR3 spans 13 amino acids. The V end lost 3 bases, the J end lost 5 bases, and 8 bases lay between the germline ends. CDR1 SEHNR and CDR2 FQNEAQ come from the germline V gene (reference sequence). Here the CDR3 reads CASSFSSHNEQFF. In DNA form, the CDR3 reads TGTGCCAGCAGCTTTAGTAGCCACAATGAGCAGTTCTTC.

This sequence joins TRBV10-3 and TRBJ1-1; D gene ambiguous. This CDR3 has 12 amino acids. Germline V gene sequence: CDR1 ENHRY, CDR2 SYGVKD. Trimming removed 3 bases from V and 0 bases from J, with 2 bases in between. The DNA of the CDR3 is TGTGCCATCAGTGATATGAACACTGAAGCTTTCTTT. Encoded protein: CAISDMNTEAFF.